In its sample, the clone carrying this T cell receptor (beta chain) was seen many times. Its matching antigen is unknown. The V gene's germline CDR1 is DFQATT and CDR2 SNEGSKA (reference sequence). The CDR3 has 13 amino acids. V lost 1 base and J 9 bases, leaving 16 bases between the germline ends. This record belongs to a study of CD8 T cells in ankylosing spondylitis. Generation of TCR beta libraries employed quantitative 5'-RACE incorporating molecular barcodes. TCRdb passed the 5' RACE reads through MiXCR, listing each CDR3 protein once. Seen here are around 540,000 distinct CDR3 sequences, about 12% observed once, and the top ten hold almost 7%. Study-level findings and limits: As reported, disease-linked clones showed significant enrichment in matched ankylosing spondylitis synovial fluid. A motif of seven or eight highly homologous TCR beta variants was seen as apparently characteristic of ankylosing spondylitis blood. Disease-linked clones, CD8+, were relatively rare in peripheral blood.

The sequence was collected from a male donor with ankylosing spondylitis. The V call is TRBV20-1, the J call TRBJ2-7; D possibly uses TRBD1 or TRBD2 (5 bases each). Sequenced material: blood, either unsorted or a sorted T cell fraction (not recorded which). CDR3 in amino acids: CSARALADGAQYV. The CDR3 DNA sequence: TGCAGTGCTAGAGCGCTAGCCGACGGGGCGCAGTACGTC.